The 8 T cell receptor beta chains given below trace back to one sample, sequenced in a study of cytomegalovirus exposure and HLA in healthy donors. Researchers ran the PCR with 60 Vbeta and 13 Jbeta primers. Measured with immunoSEQ multiplex PCR; TCRdb has only the in-frame clones, and not every one. Of under 65,000 clones in the sample, around 82% were seen once. Sequencing used PBMCs. Receptor source: a man aged 25 to 45 in good health and CMV-seropositive.

J is TRBJ2-1 and V is TRBV2; 9 nucleotides match TRBD1. Germline V gene sequence: CDR1 SNHLY, CDR2 FYNNEI. This CDR3 has 16 residues. J gave up 9 bases and V 6 bases, and 15 bases lay outside the gene matches. The CDR3 here is CASRSFLTGGESEQFF. The CDR3 DNA reads TGTGCCAGCAGAAGTTTTTTGACAGGGGGAGAAAGTGAGCAGTTCTTC.

This clone has a handful of counts. This sequence joins TRBV7-9 and TRBJ2-6; possibly TRBD2 for D (6 bases). With 5 bases removed from V and 2 bases from J, the gap between germline ends came to 13 bases. CDR3 length equals 16 residues. Per germline, CDR1 SEHNR and CDR2 FQNEAQ (reference sequence). The CDR3 DNA is TGTGCCAGCAGCCTAGGAGGGTTGGCTGGGGCCAACGTCCTGACTTTC. Translation: CASSLGGLAGANVLTF.

This clone was detected a few times. The chain carries TRBV6-4 and TRBJ2-1; TRBD2 matches at 10 bases. V lost 0 bases to trimming and J lost 10 bases; unmatched junction nucleotides: 0. Per germline, CDR1 MRHNA and CDR2 SNTAGT. This CDR3 is 13 amino acids long. Here the CDR3 DNA reads TGTGCCAGCAGTGACTCGACTAGCGGGGAGCAGTTCTTC. Translated, it gives CASSDSTSGEQFF.

The chain uses TRBV5-1 and TRBJ1-5, with TRBD1 as a possible D gene (5 bases). CDR3 length equals 15 residues. The V gene lost 0 bases and the J gene lost 4 bases, with 11 bases spanning the gap. Germline V gives CDR1 SGHRS, CDR2 YFSETQ. The CDR3 DNA reads TGCGCCAGCAGCTTGGAGGCAGGGCCAAATCAGCCCCAGCATTTT. Encoded protein: CASSLEAGPNQPQHF.

J is TRBJ1-5 and V is TRBV14, with a possible D match to TRBD1 (5 bases). CDR3 length: 18 amino acids. Germline V gives CDR1 SGHDN, CDR2 FVKESK. V dropped 0 bases and J dropped 3 bases, with 18 bases sitting between them. The CDR3 DNA reads as TGTGCCAGCAGCCAAGAAGACAGACGGAACGCTCTCAATCAGCCCCAGCATTTT. Translating gives CASSQEDRRNALNQPQHF.

J is TRBJ1-1 and V is TRBV21-1. TRBV21-1 has pseudogene status. The CDR3 consists of 19 residues. CDR3 in DNA: TGTGCCAGCACCAAAGGAGGGGGGCAGGGAGGGGACATGAACACTGAAGCTTTCTTT. This sequence encodes CASTKGGGQGGDMNTEAFF.

The chain employs TRBV5-1 and TRBJ1-1; 8 bases fit TRBD1. V gave up 4 bases and J gave up 2 bases; unmatched junction bases: 10. Per germline, CDR1 SGHRS and CDR2 YFSETQ. The CDR3 runs 16 residues. In DNA, the CDR3 is TGCGCCAGCAGCCACGGACAGGGAACCTTTAACACTGAAGCTTTCTTT. Translated: CASSHGQGTFNTEAFF.

The DNA for the CDR3 is TGTGCCTCCGCACCCAGCGGGGGGGCCTGCTCCTACAATGAGCAGTTCTTC. Residues: CASAPSGGACSYNEQFF. This rearrangement joins TRBV30 to TRBJ2-1, with 10 bases fitting TRBD2. V was clipped by 7 bases and J by 0 bases; unmatched bases: 12. The germline gives CDR1 GTSNPN, CDR2 SVGIG (reference sequence). The CDR3 totals 17 residues.